The rows below give T cell receptor beta chains drawn from one sample of a study of technical replicates of blood from several donors. The assay was immunoSEQ multiplex PCR, and TCRdb's table has in-frame clones only and misses some. The sample includes about 50,000 clones, 90% to 95% of them seen just once. Sequenced material: PBMCs. These receptors came from a human donor in good health. Some clones in this sample may be carry-over from other donors' samples. CDR3s include the opening cysteine and the closing phenylalanine or tryptophan. A D gene is named only where the DNA matches it firmly. Only part of the rows carry a size: once, few, many, or a class if the clone is expanded.

V gene	clone size	J gene	D gene	CDR3 length	CDR3 DNA	CDR3 protein
TRBV10-3	NA	TRBJ1-3	NA	15	TGTGCCATCAGGCCTGACAGATCCTCTGGAAACACCATATATTTT	CAIRPDRSSGNTIYF
TRBV2	NA	TRBJ2-7	TRBD1	13	TGTGCCAGCAGTGGGACAGGGGTTGGTGAGCAGTACTTC	CASSGTGVGEQYF
TRBV7-2	NA	TRBJ2-5	NA	14	TGTGCCAGCAGCCCCAGGAGGGCCGGAGAGACCCAGTACTTC	CASSPRRAGETQYF
TRBV18	NA	TRBJ1-3	TRBD1	16	TGTGCCAGCTCACCTCCCGGGACAGTCTCTGGAAACACCATATATTTT	CASSPPGTVSGNTIYF
TRBV4-2	once	TRBJ1-5	NA	15	TGTGCCAGCAGCCAAGATTGGGTTGAGGGTCAGCCCCAGCATTTT	CASSQDWVEGQPQHF
TRBV29-1	NA	TRBJ2-7	NA	14	TGCAGCGTTGAAGAGAAGGACAAAGCCTACGAGCAGTACTTC	CSVEEKDKAYEQYF
TRBV18	NA	TRBJ1-5	NA	15	TGTGCCAGCTCACTTCTCGGACAGTCCCATCAGCCCCAGCATTTT	CASSLLGQSHQPQHF
TRBV16	NA	TRBJ1-1	NA	15	TGTGCCAGCAGCCAATCGGCTCAAATGAACACTGAAGCTTTCTTT	CASSQSAQMNTEAFF
TRBV6-6	NA	TRBJ2-7	TRBD1	15	TGTGCCAGCAGCCCCGGACAGGGGGAGTCTAACGAGCAGTACTTC	CASSPGQGESNEQYF
TRBV5-4	NA	TRBJ2-7	TRBD2	14	TGTGCCAGCAGCTTGCGGGGGGTTGTGGGGGAGCAGTACTTC	CASSLRGVVGEQYF
TRBV9	NA	TRBJ2-3	NA	12	TGTGCCAGCAGCGTTAGCGCAGATACGCAGTATTTT	CASSVSADTQYF
TRBV5-6	NA	TRBJ1-2	NA	15	TGTGCCAGCAGCCCTCGGGGGGAGATAATCTATGGCTACACCTTC	CASSPRGEIIYGYTF
TRBV5-1	NA	TRBJ1-1	NA	14	TGCGCCAGCAGCCCCGAGCCTTCGAACACTGAAGCTTTCTTT	CASSPEPSNTEAFF
TRBV13	NA	TRBJ2-3	TRBD2	17	TGTGCCACCTCCGGGACTAGCGGGAGAGCTAGCACAGATACGCAGTATTTT	CATSGTSGRASTDTQYF
TRBV6-1	NA	TRBJ1-2	NA	16	TGTGCCAGCAGTGCAGAAATCGGGGTAATCAAAGATGGCTACACCTTC	CASSAEIGVIKDGYTF
TRBV7-2	NA	TRBJ2-1	TRBD1	15	TGTGCCAGCAGCCGGGACAGGGGCCTCTACAATGAGCAGTTCTTC	CASSRDRGLYNEQFF
TRBV6-1	NA	TRBJ1-5	NA	15	TGTGCCAGCCGGCCGGGAAGGGTTAGCAATCAGCCCCAGCATTTT	CASRPGRVSNQPQHF
TRBV30	NA	TRBJ1-2	TRBD1	13	TGTGCCTGGAGGGACAGGACGACCTATGGCTACACCTTC	CAWRDRTTYGYTF
TRBV23-1	NA	TRBJ2-7	NA	16	TGCGCCAGCAGTCCCCCCGGGGAGATCAGCTCCTACGAGCAGTACTTC	CASSPPGEISSYEQYF
TRBV4-2	NA	TRBJ2-1	NA	13	TGTGCCAGCAGCCAAGGGACAAACAATGAGCAGTTCTTC	CASSQGTNNEQFF
TRBV19	NA	TRBJ2-7	NA	14	TGTGCCAGTAGCCCAGCAGGGGGAGGCTACGAGCAGTACTTC	CASSPAGGGYEQYF
TRBV27	NA	TRBJ2-7	NA	16	TGTGCCAGCAGTCACGACATACCCTTGGCCTCCTACGAGCAGTACTTC	CASSHDIPLASYEQYF
TRBV7-9	NA	TRBJ2-7	NA	13	TGTGCCAGCAGCTTTCCAGGAACCTACGAGCAGTACTTC	CASSFPGTYEQYF
TRBV7-9	NA	TRBJ1-1	TRBD1	14	TGTGCCAGCAGCGGACAGGGGGCCGGGACTGAAGCTTTCTTT	CASSGQGAGTEAFF
TRBV15	once	TRBJ2-7	TRBD2	15	TGTGCCACCAGCTTACTAGCGGGTTCGTCCTACGAGCAGTACTTC	CATSLLAGSSYEQYF
TRBV7-9	NA	TRBJ2-5	TRBD1	15	TGTGCCAGCAGCTTACCTAAGGGGGCGGCGGAGACCCAGTACTTC	CASSLPKGAAETQYF
TRBV5-6	NA	TRBJ2-4	NA	15	TGTGCCAGCAGCTTGATCTCAGGGGATCGTAACATTCAGTACTTC	CASSLISGDRNIQYF
TRBV4-1	NA	TRBJ1-5	NA	16	TGCGCCAGCAGCCAAGAAATAGGTCAGGTAGGTCAGCCCCAGCATTTT	CASSQEIGQVGQPQHF
TRBV7-8	NA	TRBJ2-5	NA	17	TGTGCCAGCAGCTTTCCGGGGAGGAAGAACCTTCTAGAGACCCAGTACTTC	CASSFPGRKNLLETQYF
TRBV25-1	NA	TRBJ1-6	TRBD1	15	TGTGCCAGCAGTGAGGGAACAGGGGTGGGCTCACCCCTCCACTTT	CASSEGTGVGSPLHF
TRBV6-5	NA	TRBJ2-2	NA	11	TGTGCCAGCAGTTACCGTGGGGAGCTGTTTTTT	CASSYRGELFF
TRBV7-8	NA	TRBJ1-1	TRBD1	17	TGTGCCAGCAGCCACGGCGGGACAGGAGCCTTGAACACTGAAGCTTTCTTT	CASSHGGTGALNTEAFF
TRBV6-7	NA	TRBJ2-2	NA	14	TGTGCCACCGAACAGGTTTCGTCTGCCGGGGAGCTGTTTTTT	CATEQVSSAGELFF
TRBV7-8	NA	TRBJ2-5	TRBD2	14	TGTGCCAGCAGCAAGCGGGGGGGCCGGGAGACCCAGTACTTC	CASSKRGGRETQYF
TRBV5-1	once	TRBJ2-7	NA	14	TGCGCCAGCAGCTTAAACGGTCCGTCCTACGAGCAGTACTTC	CASSLNGPSYEQYF
TRBV5-1	NA	TRBJ2-7	TRBD2	15	TGCGCCAGCAGCTTCGCCTTAGCGGGAAACTACGAGCAGTACTTC	CASSFALAGNYEQYF
TRBV4-3	NA	TRBJ1-5	TRBD1	15	TGCGCCAGCAGCTTTGACAGGGGAAGCAATCAGCCCCAGCATTTT	CASSFDRGSNQPQHF
TRBV4-2	NA	TRBJ1-2	TRBD1	15	TGTGCCAGCAGCCAAGGACAGGGGGCGGGCTATGGCTACACCTTC	CASSQGQGAGYGYTF
TRBV27	NA	TRBJ2-7	TRBD2	14	TGTGCCAGTAGGCAGCGGGAGGGCCCCTACGAGCAGTACTTC	CASRQREGPYEQYF
TRBV7-2	NA	TRBJ2-1	NA	13	TGTGCCAGCAGCTCAAATATCTACGATGAGCAGTTCTTC	CASSSNIYDEQFF
TRBV5-5	NA	TRBJ1-2	TRBD1	13	TGTGCCAGCAGCCCTACAGGGGACTATGGCTACACCTTC	CASSPTGDYGYTF
TRBV27	NA	TRBJ2-7	NA	16	TGTGCCAGCAGTTTATCGCGTCGGACGGGGGCCTACGAGCAGTACTTC	CASSLSRRTGAYEQYF
TRBV5-1	NA	TRBJ1-1	NA	14	TGCGCCAGCAGCGCCGCCGGGGGTTACACTGAAGCTTTCTTT	CASSAAGGYTEAFF
TRBV2	NA	TRBJ2-7	TRBD1	14	TGTGCCAGCACCACGGGACAGCTTTCCTACGAGCAGTACTTC	CASTTGQLSYEQYF
TRBV11-2	NA	TRBJ2-7	TRBD1	12	TGTGCCACCATGGACAGGTTCTACGAGCAGTACTTC	CATMDRFYEQYF
TRBV15	NA	TRBJ2-5	TRBD1	14	TGTGCCACCAGCAGAGGGACAGGGGAAGAGACCCAGTACTTC	CATSRGTGEETQYF
TRBV19	NA	TRBJ2-1	NA	14	TGTGCCAGCGCGGGACAGCACTCCTACAATGAGCAGTTCTTC	CASAGQHSYNEQFF
TRBV7-8	NA	TRBJ1-2	NA	14	TGTGCCAGCAGCTTAGTTGGGACTGAGTATGGCTACACCTTC	CASSLVGTEYGYTF
TRBV6-1	NA	TRBJ1-5	NA	22	TGTGCCAGCAGTGAATGGCGGGGGGTCTATGACCAGCCCAGGTACTCCAATCAGCCCCAGCATTTT	CASSEWRGVYDQPRYSNQPQHF
TRBV5-5	NA	TRBJ2-3	TRBD1	16	TGTGCCAGCAGCTTGGCCGGGACAGGGCCTCGCAATACGCAGTATTTT	CASSLAGTGPRNTQYF
TRBV27	once	TRBJ2-7	NA	14	TGTGCCAGCAGTTTACGGGGGACCCACTACGAGCAGTACTTC	CASSLRGTHYEQYF
TRBV10-3	NA	TRBJ1-4	TRBD1	14	TGTGCCATCAGTGAGGACAGGGGCCACGGAAAACTGTTTTTT	CAISEDRGHGKLFF
TRBV18	NA	TRBJ1-1	TRBD1	14	TGTGCCAGCTCTCAACTACAGGGGGAGCTTGAAGCTTTCTTT	CASSQLQGELEAFF
TRBV6-4	NA	TRBJ1-1	NA	16	TGTGCCAGCAGTGACCCCCTCCAGGGGCTGAACACTGAAGCTTTCTTT	CASSDPLQGLNTEAFF
TRBV4-2	NA	TRBJ2-2	TRBD2	17	TGTGCCAGCAGCCAATTAGCGGGGGGCAGGAACACCGGGGAGCTGTTTTTT	CASSQLAGGRNTGELFF
TRBV5-5	once	TRBJ1-3	NA	16	TGTGCCAGCAGCTCCCGACAGACGAGCTCTGGAAACACCATATATTTT	CASSSRQTSSGNTIYF
TRBV5-6	NA	TRBJ2-7	TRBD2	15	TGTGCCAGCAGCTTGGGGGTAGCGGGAAGGTACGAGCAGTACTTC	CASSLGVAGRYEQYF